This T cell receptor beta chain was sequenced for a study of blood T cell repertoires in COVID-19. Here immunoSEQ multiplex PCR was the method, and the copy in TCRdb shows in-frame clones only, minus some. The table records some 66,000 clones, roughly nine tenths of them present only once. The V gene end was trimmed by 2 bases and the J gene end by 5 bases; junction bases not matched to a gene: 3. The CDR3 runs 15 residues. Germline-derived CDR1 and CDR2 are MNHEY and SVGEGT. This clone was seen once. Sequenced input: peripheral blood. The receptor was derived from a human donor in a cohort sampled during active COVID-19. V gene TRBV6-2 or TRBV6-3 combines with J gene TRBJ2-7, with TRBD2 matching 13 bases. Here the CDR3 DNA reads TGTGCCAGCAGTTACCTCGGACTAGCGGGAGACGAGCAGTACTTC. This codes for CASSYLGLAGDEQYF.